The rows below give T cell receptor beta chains drawn from one sample of a study of blood T cell repertoires in COVID-19. Clones were sequenced by immunoSEQ multiplex PCR, and TCRdb holds only the in-frame ones, with some missing. Of some 96,000 clones in the sample, over 80% were seen once. The sample consisted of peripheral blood. These receptors all come from a man aged 50-59 years with active or convalescent COVID-19. Each CDR3 is given with its conserved first and last residue. A D gene is named only where the DNA matches it firmly.

j_call d_call v_call cdr3_aa cdr3_nt
TRBJ1-5 NA TRBV3-1/TRBV3-2 CASSQAGVQPQHF TGTGCCAGCAGCCAAGCGGGGGTCCAGCCCCAGCATTTT
TRBJ2-1 TRBD2 TRBV18 CASSPPGLGAGEQFF TGTGCCAGCTCACCACCAGGGCTTGGAGCGGGAGAGCAGTTCTTC
TRBJ2-7 NA TRBV21-1 CATVEGTDETSYEQYF TGTGCCACCGTGGAGGGAACCGACGAGACTTCCTACGAGCAGTACTTC
TRBJ1-4 TRBD1 TRBV9 CASTRGTGEEKLFF TGTGCCAGCACCCGCGGGACAGGGGAAGAAAAACTGTTTTTT
TRBJ2-7 TRBD1 TRBV6-5 CASQSLTGGAEEQYF TGTGCCAGCCAAAGCCTAACAGGGGGCGCGGAGGAGCAGTACTTC
TRBJ2-3 TRBD2 TRBV7-9 CASSLRGLADTDTQYF TGTGCCAGCAGCTTACGCGGACTAGCGGACACAGATACGCAGTATTTT
TRBJ2-1 TRBD2 TRBV5-8 CASSLGLAGVNEQFF TGTGCCAGCAGCTTGGGGCTAGCGGGAGTCAATGAGCAGTTCTTC
TRBJ1-4 NA TRBV7-9 CASSPTSPAYEEKLFF TGTGCCAGCAGCCCTACGTCCCCCGCGTATGAGGAAAAACTGTTTTTT
TRBJ2-7 NA TRBV19 CASSPTGRGLIYEQYF TGTGCCAGTAGTCCGACGGGGCGGGGTCTTATCTACGAGCAGTACTTC
TRBJ1-6 NA TRBV2 CASSYSWMNSPLHF TGTGCCAGCAGTTACAGCTGGATGAATTCACCCCTCCACTTT
TRBJ2-7 NA TRBV28 CASSLHGSSYEQYF TGTGCCAGCAGTTTACACGGTAGCTCCTACGAGCAGTACTTC
TRBJ1-4 NA TRBV4-1 CASSQDSSGVEKLFF TGCGCCAGCAGCCAAGATTCGTCCGGGGTTGAAAAACTGTTTTTT
TRBJ1-1 NA TRBV6-1 CASSEGGVTEAFF TGTGCCAGCAGTGAAGGGGGCGTCACTGAAGCTTTCTTT
TRBJ1-6 TRBD1 TRBV3-1/TRBV3-2 CASSQRTGRNSPLHF TGTGCCAGCAGCCAACGGACAGGGCGAAATTCACCCCTCCACTTT
TRBJ2-1 TRBD1 TRBV11-2 CASSTGQPYNEQFF TGTGCCAGCAGCACGGGACAGCCCTACAATGAGCAGTTCTTC
TRBJ1-5 TRBD1 TRBV3-1/TRBV3-2 CASSEGGQDNQPQHF TGTGCCAGCTCCGAGGGGGGACAGGACAATCAGCCCCAGCATTTT